Shown below are 16 T cell receptor beta chains from a single sample sequenced in a study of shared clonotypes between healthy human individuals. The data were produced by immunoSEQ multiplex PCR, yet TCRdb's version contains in-frame clones alone and is incomplete. This sample has some 1.4 million clones, with roughly 95% found just once. Sequenced input: naive CD4+ T cells sorted from blood. Subset reported: CD45RA+ positively selected. These receptors all stem from a man aged 25 to 40 in good health.

The rearrangement joins TRBV11-2 to TRBJ2-1; D is perhaps TRBD2 (6 bases). With 0 bases removed from V and 14 bases from J, the gap between germline ends came to 11 bases. Germline V CDR1 and CDR2: SGHAT, FQNNGV. The CDR3 has 12 amino acids. Here the CDR3 DNA reads TGTGCCAGCAGCTTAGATCGTTGGGGGGAGTTCTTC. Protein: CASSLDRWGEFF. Full variable domain (remainder filled in from reference TRBV11-2 and TRBJ2-1): EAGVAQSPRYKIIEKRQSVAFWCNPISGHATLYWYQQILGQGPKLLIQFQNNGVVDDSQLPKDRFSAERLKGVDSTLKIQPAKLEDSAVYLCASSLDRWGEFFGPGTRLTVL.

The V gene is TRBV5-1, the J gene TRBJ2-6, with TRBD2 matching 8 bases. Germline V CDR1 and CDR2: SGHRS, YFSETQ. The V segment lost 1 base and the J segment 2 bases; nucleotides outside the gene matches: 8. There are 18 residues in the CDR3. CDR3 amino acids: CASSLSPSGLTGANVLTF. The CDR3 DNA reads TGCGCCAGCAGCTTGTCGCCTAGCGGGCTAACTGGGGCCAACGTCCTGACTTTC. The full variable domain, completed using reference TRBV5-1 and TRBJ2-6, is KAGVTQTPRYLIKTRGQQVTLSCSPISGHRSVSWYQQTPGQGLQFLFEYFSETQRNKGNFPGRFSGRQFSNSRSEMNVSTLELGDSALYLCASSLSPSGLTGANVLTFGAGSRLTVL.

The chain carries TRBV18 and TRBJ2-7, with no clear D. V shed 3 bases and J shed 9 bases, with 18 bases lying between them. The CDR3 sequence is 14 residues long. Germline-derived CDR1 and CDR2 are KGHSH and LQKENI. The CDR3 DNA reads TGTGCCAGCTCACCCCCCGGTAGGCCGGCAGGGCAGTACTTC. Translating gives CASSPPGRPAGQYF.

The chain couples TRBV2 to TRBJ1-1, with unresolved D. Germline V gene lookup returns CDR1 SNHLY and CDR2 FYNNEI. The CDR3 runs 14 residues. V lost 5 bases, J lost 2 bases, and 12 bases lay in between. The CDR3, as DNA: TGTGCCAGCAGTCGGCAGTCACCTAACACTGAAGCTTTCTTT. It specifies CASSRQSPNTEAFF. Drawing the rest from reference TRBV2 and TRBJ1-1, the complete variable domain is EPEVTQTPSHQVTQMGQEVILRCVPISNHLYFYWYRQILGQKVEFLVSFYNNEISEKSEIFDDQFSVERPDGSNFTLKIRSTKLEDSAMYFCASSRQSPNTEAFFGQGTRLTVV.

The rearrangement links TRBV15 to TRBJ2-7; D remains ambiguous. Between the trimmed V and J ends, which lost 0 bases and 8 bases, there was a span of 11 bases. This CDR3 spans 13 amino acids. The V gene's germline CDR1 is LNHNV and CDR2 YYDKDF (reference sequence). CDR3 region: CATSREAERQQYF. Here the CDR3 DNA reads TGTGCCACCAGCAGAGAAGCAGAACGTCAGCAGTACTTC.

The genes are TRBV2 and TRBJ1-1; the D is unclear. The V gene lost 3 bases and the J gene lost 0 bases, with 8 bases spanning the gap. The CDR3 sequence is 14 residues long. Germline assignment: CDR1 SNHLY and CDR2 FYNNEI. CDR3 in DNA: TGTGCCAGCAGTGAGAACGACCTGAACACTGAAGCTTTCTTT. Translation: CASSENDLNTEAFF.

This rearrangement joins TRBV5-1 to TRBJ1-2; TRBD1 matches at 8 bases. The CDR3 loop spans 17 amino acids. V was pared by 4 bases and J by 4 bases, with 15 bases of the junction left unmatched. Germline V lookup: CDR1 SGHRS, CDR2 YFSETQ. Here the CDR3 reads CASSLNRPTGAGYGYTF. CDR3 DNA sequence: TGCGCCAGCAGCCTAAATCGCCCGACAGGGGCGGGCTATGGCTACACCTTC. The entire variable domain, with the rest obtained from reference TRBV5-1 and TRBJ1-2, is as follows: KAGVTQTPRYLIKTRGQQVTLSCSPISGHRSVSWYQQTPGQGLQFLFEYFSETQRNKGNFPGRFSGRQFSNSRSEMNVSTLELGDSALYLCASSLNRPTGAGYGYTFGSGTRLTVV.

This rearrangement joins TRBV9 to TRBJ2-1; tentative D call: TRBD1 (6 bases). The CDR3 covers 16 residues. Germline V lookup: CDR1 SGDLS, CDR2 YYNGEE. The ends were cut back, 0 bases at V and 4 bases at J, with 14 bases in the middle. The CDR3 protein is CASSVAVGQGYNEQFF. In DNA, the CDR3 is TGTGCCAGCAGCGTAGCGGTGGGTCAGGGGTACAATGAGCAGTTCTTC.

CDR3 region: CASDRGTTYGYTF. The CDR3 DNA is TGTGCCAGCGACAGGGGCACAACCTATGGCTACACCTTC. The chain combines TRBV2 with TRBJ1-2; 8 bases line up with TRBD1. The CDR3 runs 13 residues. V was pared by 8 bases and J by 4 bases, with 6 bases of the junction left unmatched. Looked up from germline, CDR1 is SNHLY and CDR2 is FYNNEI.

This chain connects TRBV9 to TRBJ2-7; 12 bases align to TRBD1. The trim removed 0 bases at V and 7 bases at J, leaving 8 bases unmatched. This CDR3 comprises 16 residues. Germline V gene data show CDR1 as SGDLS and CDR2 as YYNGEE. The CDR3 spells CASSVGLGQGAWEQYF. The CDR3 region has the DNA TGTGCCAGCAGCGTAGGGCTGGGACAGGGGGCGTGGGAGCAGTACTTC.

The rearrangement uses TRBV18 and TRBJ2-4; D is unresolved. CDR1 and CDR2 (germline): KGHSH, LQKENI. The CDR3 runs 15 residues. With 6 bases removed from V and 0 bases from J, the gap between germline ends came to 12 bases. The CDR3 coding sequence is TGTGCCAGCTCGGTAGTTAGAGGAGCCAAAAACATTCAGTACTTC. Its protein is CASSVVRGAKNIQYF. The complete variable domain, with remaining parts taken from reference TRBV18 and TRBJ2-4, reads NAGVMQNPRHLVRRRGQEARLRCSPMKGHSHVYWYRQLPEEGLKFMVYLQKENIIDESGMPKERFSAEFPKEGPSILRIQQVVRGDSAAYFCASSVVRGAKNIQYFGAGTRLSVL.

This chain links TRBV2 with TRBJ2-5; no reliable D call. CDR3 length: 14 residues. Germline V gives CDR1 SNHLY, CDR2 FYNNEI. V lost 4 bases and J lost 0, with 9 bases in between. The CDR3 loop reads CASSAAVYQETQYF. Written as DNA, the CDR3 is TGTGCCAGCAGTGCGGCGGTATACCAAGAGACCCAGTACTTC.

The rearrangement uses TRBV7-9 and TRBJ1-4, with 8 bases identical to TRBD1. The trim removed 5 bases at V and 7 bases at J, leaving 12 bases unmatched. CDR3 length: 16 amino acids. CDR1 and CDR2 from the germline V gene are SEHNR and FQNEAQ (reference sequence). The CDR3 spells CASSPLNTGGAEKLFF. CDR3 in DNA: TGTGCCAGCAGCCCCCTAAACACAGGGGGAGCTGAAAAACTGTTTTTT.

V is TRBV6-4 and J is TRBJ2-3; D might be TRBD2 (6 bases). The CDR3 is made up of 18 amino acids. Trimming pared 4 bases from V and 1 base from J, leaving 21 bases between. Per germline, CDR1 MRHNA and CDR2 SNTAGT. CDR3: CASSGEAWVGGRTDTQYF. The CDR3 DNA reads TGTGCCAGCAGTGGCGAGGCTTGGGTGGGAGGTCGCACAGATACGCAGTATTTT.

The chain links TRBV19 to TRBJ2-7; D possibly corresponds to TRBD2 (5 bases). CDR3 size: 15 residues. Trimming pared 6 bases from V and 2 bases from J, leaving 17 bases between. Germline CDR1 and CDR2: LNHDA and SQIVND (reference sequence). CDR3 bases: TGTGCCAGTAGCACTTCAGTCCCCGGGGCCTACGAGCAGTACTTC. This encodes CASSTSVPGAYEQYF.

The chain has TRBV30 and TRBJ2-5, with 10 bases matching TRBD1. The V and J ends lost 0 bases and 5 bases, in that order; junction bases with no gene match: 6. The CDR3 consists of 15 residues. Germline CDR1 is GTSNPN and CDR2 is SVGIG (reference sequence). CDR3 loop: CAWSVRDRGGETQYF. DNA for the CDR3: TGTGCCTGGAGTGTACGGGACAGGGGCGGCGAGACCCAGTACTTC.